What follows are 12 T cell receptor beta chains derived from one specimen sequenced in a study of T cell repertoires in ileal Crohn's disease. Sequencing was performed with immunoSEQ multiplex PCR; in TCRdb, only in-frame clones are kept and a portion is missing. Here the sample spans about 18,000 clones, about 60% being singletons. Sequences were obtained from ileal tissue. The receptors here all came from an adult with Crohn's disease.

The chain joins TRBV18 to TRBJ2-3; D is possibly TRBD1 (5 bases). The CDR3 extends over 15 amino acids. Germline V gene lookup returns CDR1 KGHSH and CDR2 LQKENI. V was pared by 1 base and J by 1 base, with 9 bases between. Here the CDR3 DNA reads TGTGCCAGCTCACCACAAGGGGATCGCACAGATACGCAGTATTTT. It translates to CASSPQGDRTDTQYF.

The chain links TRBV2 to TRBJ2-2, with 8 bases that match TRBD2. V shed 10 bases, J shed 2 bases, and the junction held 6 bases outside the gene matches. This CDR3 is built from 14 residues. CDR1 is SNHLY and CDR2 is FYNNEI in the germline V gene. The CDR3 protein is CATAAGVNTGELFF. CDR3 DNA: TGTGCCACCGCAGCGGGAGTCAACACCGGGGAGCTGTTTTTT.

This clone is categorized as medium-sized (0.01 to 0.1%). The genes are TRBV7-9 and TRBJ2-3; TRBD1 matches at 10 bases. CDR1 is SEHNR and CDR2 is FQNEAQ in the germline V gene (reference sequence). The length of the CDR3 is 16 residues. With 5 bases clipped from V and 6 bases from J, the junction kept 11 bases outside the gene matches. The CDR3, as DNA: TGTGCCAGCAGCCCCCACCCCGGGACAGGGGTGGATACGCAGTATTTT. As protein: CASSPHPGTGVDTQYF. The variable domain in full, with the rest retrieved from reference TRBV7-9 and TRBJ2-3, is DTGVSQNPRHKITKRGQNVTFRCDPISEHNRLYWYRQTLGQGPEFLTYFQNEAQLEKSRLLSDRFSAERPKGSFSTLEIQRTEQGDSAMYLCASSPHPGTGVDTQYFGPGTRLTVL.

The J gene is TRBJ2-2, the V gene TRBV7-3; perhaps TRBD2 as D (5 bases). V was cut by 4 bases and J by 3 bases, with 9 bases left in between. Germline CDR1 reads SGHTA; CDR2 reads FQGTGA. The CDR3 is made up of 14 amino acids. CDR3 coding DNA: TGTGCCAGCAGCTCGGACTCCTACACCGGGGAGCTGTTTTTT. The encoded protein is CASSSDSYTGELFF.

This clone was found a few times. This chain links TRBV7-3 with TRBJ2-7; 9 bases align to TRBD2. The V gene end was trimmed by 5 bases and the J gene end by 13 bases; junction bases not matched to a gene: 6. The germline CDR1 and CDR2 sequences are SGHTA and FQGTGA. CDR3 size: 11 residues. This chain's CDR3 is CASSHYSGGYF. DNA of the CDR3: TGTGCCAGCAGCCATTATAGCGGGGGTTACTTC.

V and J are TRBV14 and TRBJ2-1; TRBD2 matches 9 bases. Germline assignment: CDR1 SGHDN and CDR2 FVKESK. V dropped 3 bases and J dropped 8; count of bases not matched to a gene: 17. The CDR3 has 18 residues. CDR3 region: CASSQGRWREGLTYEQFF. CDR3 DNA: TGTGCCAGCAGCCAGGGTCGGTGGCGGGAGGGCCTTACCTATGAGCAGTTCTTC.

CDR3 nucleotides: TGTGCCAGCAGCGTAGTTACGGCCTACAATGAGCAGTTCTTC. Translation: CASSVVTAYNEQFF. The chain employs TRBV9 and TRBJ2-1; D gene unclear. CDR3 size: 14 residues. In germline, CDR1 is SGDLS, CDR2 YYNGEE. V lost 0 bases and J 2 bases, leaving 6 bases between the germline ends.

This rearrangement joins TRBV7-2 to TRBJ2-7, with a tentative D call TRBD1 (6 bases). The CDR3 extends over 12 amino acids. In germline, CDR1 is SGHTA, CDR2 FQGNSA. The ends were cut back, 3 bases at V and 4 bases at J, with 7 bases in the middle. CDR3: CASSFTGYEQYF. CDR3 coding DNA: TGTGCCAGCAGCTTCACAGGGTACGAGCAGTACTTC.

J is TRBJ1-2 and V is TRBV4-3, with D possibly matching TRBD1 (5 bases). This CDR3 contains 13 residues. V lost 4 bases and J lost 6, with 12 bases in between. Germline V gene lookup returns CDR1 LGHNA and CDR2 YSLEER. The CDR3 DNA reads TGCGCCAGCAGCCCTGTCGGGGGTGATGGCTACACCTTC. Protein: CASSPVGGDGYTF.

By share, this clone ranks as medium-sized. The CDR3 loop reads CASSKVGEGLAYTGELFF. The CDR3 nucleotides read TGTGCCAGCAGCAAAGTCGGGGAGGGACTAGCGTACACCGGGGAGCTGTTTTTT. The V and J genes are TRBV21-1 and TRBJ2-2; TRBD2 is taken as the D call from the table, unchecked against the DNA. TRBV21-1 is a documented pseudogene. The CDR3 is 18 residues long.

V is TRBV27 and J is TRBJ2-7; TRBD2 matches 10 bases. The CDR3 runs to 15 residues. Germline loops: CDR1 MNHEY, CDR2 SMNVEV (reference sequence). The trim removed 3 bases at V and 5 bases at J, leaving 7 bases unmatched. In DNA form, the CDR3 reads TGTGCCAGCAGTTTTCGGGCTAGCGGGAGTAACGAGCAGTACTTC. It specifies CASSFRASGSNEQYF.

This clone showed up just a few times. The chain links TRBV14 to TRBJ1-2; 9 nucleotides agree with TRBD1. The trim removed 4 bases at V and 3 bases at J, leaving 3 bases unmatched. The CDR3 runs to 14 residues. The V gene's germline CDR1 is SGHDN and CDR2 FVKESK. The CDR3 loop is CASSPGQGYYGYTF. The CDR3 DNA reads TGTGCCAGCAGCCCAGGACAGGGGTACTATGGCTACACCTTC.